Given below is one TCR beta chain in context. The target antigen is unknown. PCR amplification relied on 60 Vbeta primers (plus 13 Jbeta primers). Generated by immunoSEQ multiplex PCR, the TCRdb table keeps only in-frame clones and is missing some. This table holds about 55,000 clones. This specimen comes from a study of cytomegalovirus exposure and HLA in healthy donors. General study findings and limits: 164 TCR beta chains were listed as cytomegalovirus-associated. Later, an analysis found that common viral pathogens appeared to be linked with several of the most significant clusters. Analysis performed later found about 17,000 TCR beta sequences associated with HLA alleles at 0.05 false discovery rate.

The junction had 2 bases not matched to a gene; V was cut back by 3 bases and J by 2 bases. The germline CDR1 and CDR2 sequences are SGDLS and YYNGEE. The CDR3 spans 15 residues. The source material was PBMCs. The TCR originated in a man in his forties or fifties in good health and CMV-seropositive. The J gene is TRBJ2-7, the V gene TRBV9; the match to TRBD2 covers 13 bases. The CDR3 DNA follows: TGTGCCAGCAGCGGGACTAGCGGGGGACCCTACGAGCAGTACTTC. Encoded protein: CASSGTSGGPYEQYF. The full variable domain, completed using reference TRBV9 and TRBJ2-7, is DSGVTQTPKHLITATGQRVTLRCSPRSGDLSVYWYQQSLDQGLQFLIQYYNGEERAKGNILERFSAQQFPDLHSELNLSSLELGDSALYFCASSGTSGGPYEQYFGPGTRLTVT.